The 3 T cell receptor beta chains below come from one sample, sequenced in a study of blood T cell repertoires in COVID-19. Sequencing was performed with immunoSEQ multiplex PCR; in TCRdb, only in-frame clones are kept and a portion is missing. The sample carries roughly 170,000 clones, just under 90% recorded once. Sequenced material: peripheral blood. The receptor source for this set is a woman between 65 and 79 years old with COVID-19, enrolled during active disease.

This rearrangement joins TRBV18 to TRBJ1-1; TRBD1 might be the D (6 bases). V lost 4 bases and J 0 bases, leaving 21 bases between the germline ends. Per the germline V gene, CDR1 is KGHSH and CDR2 is LQKENI. The CDR3 contains 18 residues. This chain's CDR3 is CASSLVETGVGMNTEAFF. Written as DNA, the CDR3 is TGTGCCAGCTCACTCGTGGAGACAGGAGTGGGGATGAACACTGAAGCTTTCTTT.

The rearrangement joins TRBV5-4 to TRBJ2-4; tentative D call: TRBD1 (6 bases). Trimming stripped 1 base from V and 4 bases from J, with 12 bases between. The CDR3 has 15 residues. The germline gives CDR1 SGHNT, CDR2 YYREEE (reference sequence). The CDR3 sequence is CASSLSPGQKNIQYF. The DNA of the CDR3 is TGTGCCAGCAGCTTGAGTCCTGGACAGAAAAACATTCAGTACTTC.

The V gene is TRBV28, the J gene TRBJ2-7, with TRBD1 as a possible D gene (5 bases). The V gene lost 7 bases and the J gene lost 9 bases, with 19 bases spanning the gap. The CDR3 covers 13 residues. In germline, CDR1 is MDHEN, CDR2 SYDVKM. The chain's CDR3 is CASNLDGQRMQYF. The CDR3 DNA reads TGTGCCAGCAATCTGGACGGACAAAGGATGCAGTACTTC. The variable domain in full, with the rest retrieved from reference TRBV28 and TRBJ2-7, is DVKVTQSSRYLVKRTGEKVFLECVQDMDHENMFWYRQDPGLGLRLIYFSYDVKMKEKGDIPEGYSVSREKKERFSLILESASTNQTSMYLCASNLDGQRMQYFGPGTRLTVT.